This entry lists 10 T cell receptor beta chains sequenced from one sample in a study of T cell responses to AZD1222 COVID-19 vaccine. The data were produced by immunoSEQ multiplex PCR, yet TCRdb's version contains in-frame clones alone and is incomplete. This repertoire shows roughly 120,000 clones, about 87% found once; its top ten account for roughly 5%. This specimen consisted of peripheral blood, obtained on day 0 of AZD1222 vaccination. The receptor source for this set is an adult in good health.

The chain recombines TRBV19 with TRBJ2-1; D is ambiguous. The CDR3 spans 17 residues. Trimming took 3 bases from V and 5 from J, leaving 20 bases between them. From germline, CDR1 is LNHDA and CDR2 SQIVND (reference sequence). Written as DNA, the CDR3 is TGTGCCAGTAGTATGCTCGTGTTAGGTTATGGGGACAATGAGCAGTTCTTC. Translated: CASSMLVLGYGDNEQFF.

V is TRBV5-1 and J is TRBJ1-1, with D maybe TRBD1 (5 bases). CDR3 length: 13 residues. V lost 2 bases to trimming and J lost 4 bases, with 9 bases between them. Germline V lookup: CDR1 SGHRS, CDR2 YFSETQ. CDR3 amino acids: CASSLIGATEAFF. As DNA, the CDR3 is TGCGCCAGCAGCTTAATAGGGGCCACTGAAGCTTTCTTT.

This chain connects TRBV12-5 to TRBJ2-6; 7 nucleotides line up with TRBD1. This CDR3 comprises 17 residues. V gave up 0 bases and J gave up 5 bases; unmatched junction bases: 7. Germline loops: CDR1 LGHNT, CDR2 FRNRAP. CDR3 in amino acids: CASGLVQGLWWANVLTF. CDR3 DNA sequence: TGTGCTAGTGGTTTGGTACAGGGGCTGTGGTGGGCCAACGTCCTGACTTTC.

Of note for this clone: This sample also contains other DNA sequences that code for the same CDR3. The chain links TRBV7-3 to TRBJ2-3; D is possibly TRBD1 or TRBD2 (5 bases each). Trimming removed 6 bases at V and 0 bases at J, with 10 bases between. The CDR3 loop spans 14 amino acids. Germline V gives CDR1 SGHTA, CDR2 FQGTGA. The CDR3 nucleotides are TGTGCCAGCAGTCCGGGACGCAGCACAGATACGCAGTATTTT. Translation gives CASSPGRSTDTQYF.

V usage is TRBV27 and J usage is TRBJ2-1; 13 bases align to TRBD2. The germline CDR1 and CDR2 sequences are MNHEY and SMNVEV (reference sequence). The CDR3 is made up of 16 amino acids. V gave up 5 bases and J gave up 5 bases; unmatched junction bases: 6. The CDR3 here is CASSRPGTSGNNEQFF. CDR3 coding DNA: TGTGCCAGCAGTCGACCCGGGACTAGCGGGAACAATGAGCAGTTCTTC.

The J gene is TRBJ1-2, the V gene TRBV12-3 or TRBV12-4, with no clear D. V was clipped by 6 bases and J by 4 bases, with 9 bases between them. The CDR3 loop spans 12 amino acids. CDR3 region: CASRSTSYGYTF. In nucleotides, the CDR3 is TGTGCCAGCAGATCAACAAGCTATGGCTACACCTTC.

The V and J genes are TRBV14 and TRBJ2-1, with D unresolved. This CDR3 is 12 amino acids long. The germline CDR1 and CDR2 sequences are SGHDN and FVKESK. V was trimmed by 0 bases and J by 13 bases, leaving 10 bases between them. The CDR3 reads CASSQDRLRQFF. The CDR3 DNA reads as TGTGCCAGCAGCCAAGACAGGTTGCGACAGTTCTTC.

The chain uses TRBV11-1 and TRBJ1-2; 8 nucleotides agree with TRBD1. CDR1 SGHAT and CDR2 FQDESV come from the germline V gene (reference sequence). The V segment lost 6 bases and the J segment 3 bases; nucleotides outside the gene matches: 9. CDR3 length: 15 amino acids. The CDR3 nucleotides are TGTGCCAGCAGTCGTAAGCCGGGACAGGACTATGGCTACACCTTC. Translating gives CASSRKPGQDYGYTF.

The chain carries TRBV4-2 and TRBJ2-6; no firm D call. V was shortened by 4 bases and J by 0 bases, with 13 bases between the two germline ends. Germline assignment: CDR1 LGHNA and CDR2 YNFKEQ. This CDR3 is 17 amino acids long. In DNA, the CDR3 is TGTGCCAGCAGCCGTACGGACGGAGTCTCTGGGGCCAACGTCCTGACTTTC. Protein product: CASSRTDGVSGANVLTF.

Here the CDR3 DNA reads TGTGCCAGCAGTTTAAGCACCTATGGCTACACCTTC. Encoded protein: CASSLSTYGYTF. The chain employs TRBV12-3 or TRBV12-4 and TRBJ1-2; no reliable D call. This CDR3 contains 12 residues. The V end lost 2 bases, the J end lost 4 bases, and 5 bases lay between the germline ends.